A single sample gave rise to the 25 T cell receptor beta chains below, sequenced in a study of early T cells in non-severe SARS-CoV-2 infection (dated by TCRdb to 2020 to 2022). Library prep was done by 5' RACE. The instrument given in TCRdb is NextSeq 500. TCRdb cleaned the public reads at Q25 with fastp, built clones with MiXCR and kept in-frame beta chains. Entries are consolidated by CDR3 protein sequence, retaining the most common genes and DNA. A total of about 35,000 distinct CDR3 sequences appear in this sample, approximately 4.4% of them only once. The leading ten clones occupy around 8% of the sample. The sample taken for sequencing was whole blood. These receptors were obtained from an adult who was a healthcare worker with PCR-confirmed SARS-CoV-2 infection or an uninfected control (not recorded which).

The rearrangement joins TRBV4-1 to TRBJ2-7; either TRBD1 or TRBD2 may supply D (5 bases each). The ends were cut back, 0 bases at V and 0 bases at J, with 12 bases in the middle. The CDR3 spans 16 residues. Looked up from germline, CDR1 is MGHRA and CDR2 is YSYEKL. CDR3 loop: CASSQDPSGTSYEQYF. The CDR3 nucleotides read TGCGCCAGCAGCCAAGACCCCTCCGGGACCTCCTACGAGCAGTACTTC.

The rearrangement uses TRBV7-8 and TRBJ1-5; 10 nucleotides match TRBD1. CDR1 is SGHVS and CDR2 is FQNEAQ in the germline V gene. Trimming at V came to 0 bases and at J to 7 bases, leaving 3 bases not matched to a gene. CDR3 length equals 15 residues. Here the CDR3 DNA reads TGTGCCAGCAGCTTAGCGAGGGACAGGGGCCAGCCCCAGCATTTT. This encodes CASSLARDRGQPQHF.

This clonotype occurred many times. The V and J genes are TRBV30 and TRBJ1-6; D is undetermined. CDR1 is GTSNPN, CDR2 SVGIG, per germline (reference sequence). V lost 0 bases, J lost 4 bases, and 4 bases lay in between. The CDR3 has 13 residues. Here the CDR3 DNA reads TGTGCCTGGAGTGTACAGTATAATTCACCCCTCCACTTT. It yields the protein CAWSVQYNSPLHF.

This clonotype was detected many times. V gene TRBV7-2 combines with J gene TRBJ2-2; the match to TRBD1 covers 8 bases. The length of the CDR3 is 14 residues. V gave up 5 bases and J gave up 7 bases; unmatched junction bases: 6. Germline values: CDR1 SGHTA, CDR2 FQGNSA. As DNA, the CDR3 is TGTGCCAGCAGCGGGCAGGGGGCGGTCGGGGAGCTGTTTTTT. It encodes CASSGQGAVGELFF.

This clonotype was picked up many times. The CDR3 sequence: CASISRDRGHKLTEAFF. The CDR3 region has the DNA TGTGCCAGCATCTCCCGGGACAGGGGGCATAAGTTAACTGAAGCTTTCTTT. This rearrangement joins TRBV27 to TRBJ1-1; TRBD1 matches at 12 bases. This CDR3 is built from 17 residues. CDR1 is MNHEY and CDR2 is SMNVEV in the germline V gene (reference sequence). J was trimmed by 5 bases and V by 7 bases; bases with no gene match: 14.

In this sample, this clonotype turned up many times. The chain employs TRBV15 and TRBJ2-3; D might be TRBD1 (5 bases). CDR1 is LNHNV, CDR2 YYDKDF, per germline (reference sequence). V was pared by 7 bases and J by 4 bases, with 18 bases between. The CDR3 spans 15 residues. The CDR3 DNA follows: TGTGCCACCAATGACCAGGGCGAAAGCTCAGATACGCAGTATTTT. Amino acid sequence: CATNDQGESSDTQYF.

This clonotype was counted at least ten times. J is TRBJ1-6 and V is TRBV20-1; TRBD1 agrees at 9 bases. The germline V gene encodes CDR1 DFQATT and CDR2 SNEGSKA (reference sequence). The CDR3 runs to 15 residues. Unmatched junction bases numbered 8, after V lost 5 bases and J lost 6 bases. The CDR3 DNA reads TGCAGTGCTCCTACGGGACAGGGATTTAATTCACCCCTCCACTTT. Its translation: CSAPTGQGFNSPLHF.

This clonotype showed up just a few times. The chain couples TRBV9 to TRBJ2-3; 7 bases match TRBD1. There are 13 residues in the CDR3. V lost 3 bases, J lost 4 bases, and 2 bases stayed unmatched. Germline V gene data show CDR1 as SGDLS and CDR2 as YYNGEE. The CDR3 DNA follows: TGTGCCAGCAGCGAAACAGGGGCAGATACGCAGTATTTT. Protein product: CASSETGADTQYF. Based on the CDR3 plus reference TRBV9 and TRBJ2-3, the full variable domain is DSGVTQTPKHLITATGQRVTLRCSPRSGDLSVYWYQQSLDQGLQFLIQYYNGEERAKGNILERFSAQQFPDLHSELNLSSLELGDSALYFCASSETGADTQYFGPGTRLTVL.

This chain links TRBV21-1 with TRBJ1-2; TRBD1, the table's D call, was not compared with the DNA. TRBV21-1 is a pseudogene. There are 12 residues in the CDR3. The CDR3 here is CASSTPGHGYTF. The CDR3, as DNA: TGTGCCAGCAGCACGCCAGGGCACGGCTACACCTTC.

This clonotype was found many times. The chain carries TRBV11-2 and TRBJ2-6; D gene unclear. V lost 3 bases and J lost 2, with 2 bases in between. CDR1 SGHAT and CDR2 FQNNGV come from the germline V gene. This CDR3 region has 13 residues. For the CDR3, the DNA is TGTGCCAGCAGCTTTACTGGGGCCAACGTCCTGACTTTC. It encodes CASSFTGANVLTF.

The V and J genes are TRBV28 and TRBJ2-1, with D hard to call. The V gene lost 6 bases and the J gene lost 4 bases, with 13 bases spanning the gap. This CDR3 comprises 14 residues. From germline, CDR1 is MDHEN and CDR2 SYDVKM. The CDR3 here is CASSRPPDYNEQFF. The CDR3 nucleotides are TGTGCCAGCAGCCGACCCCCCGATTACAATGAGCAGTTCTTC.

The rearrangement uses TRBV3-1 and TRBJ2-7; D remains unclear. Trimming shortened V by 4 bases and J by 2 bases, and 9 bases separated the two germline ends. The CDR3 totals 13 residues. The V gene's germline CDR1 is LGHDT and CDR2 YNNKEL (reference sequence). CDR3 DNA sequence: TGTGCCAGCAGCCGCACTCCTCCCTACGAGCAGTACTTC. Translation gives CASSRTPPYEQYF.

This clonotype was detected only a few times. The CDR3 protein is CASSVGRASSGANVLTF. For the CDR3, the DNA is TGTGCCAGCAGCGTGGGACGGGCAAGCTCTGGGGCCAACGTCCTGACTTTC. This chain connects TRBV9 to TRBJ2-6, with D perhaps assigned TRBD1 or TRBD2 (5 bases each). V shed 2 bases and J shed 0 bases, with 12 bases lying between them. The germline V gene encodes CDR1 SGDLS and CDR2 YYNGEE. The CDR3 has 17 amino acids. Together with reference TRBV9 and TRBJ2-6, the CDR3 gives the full variable domain: DSGVTQTPKHLITATGQRVTLRCSPRSGDLSVYWYQQSLDQGLQFLIQYYNGEERAKGNILERFSAQQFPDLHSELNLSSLELGDSALYFCASSVGRASSGANVLTFGAGSRLTVL.

This clonotype was found many times. CDR3 protein: CASSEGYSGSSYNEQFF. The CDR3 DNA reads TGTGCCAGCAGTGAAGGGTATAGCGGGAGCTCCTACAATGAGCAGTTCTTC. The chain couples TRBV2 to TRBJ2-1; 9 bases line up with TRBD2. CDR1 is SNHLY, CDR2 FYNNEI, per germline. V trimming: 1 base; J trimming: 0 bases; junction bases outside the gene matches: 4. The CDR3 is 17 amino acids.

This clonotype was found many times. The chain combines TRBV29-1 with TRBJ1-1, with TRBD1 matching over 7 bases. The junction had 16 bases not matched to a gene; V was cut back by 4 bases and J by 5 bases. The germline CDR1 and CDR2 sequences are SQVTM and ANQGSEA. This CDR3 has 16 amino acids. The CDR3 sequence: CSVVEGAALLGTEAFF. In DNA form, the CDR3 reads TGCAGCGTTGTAGAGGGGGCGGCCCTTTTGGGTACTGAAGCTTTCTTT.

This clonotype appeared many times. This chain joins TRBV10-3 and TRBJ1-6; no firm D call. The CDR3 has 19 amino acids. Germline CDR1 and CDR2: ENHRY and SYGVKD. V shed 2 bases and J shed 5 bases, with 22 bases lying between them. The CDR3 sequence is CAISETGSSKRSHNSPLHF. The CDR3 DNA follows: TGTGCCATCAGTGAGACGGGATCCTCTAAACGTTCCCATAATTCACCCCTCCACTTT.

This clonotype was observed at least ten times. V is TRBV7-2 and J is TRBJ1-5; D not resolved. The CDR3 has 13 amino acids. Trimming removed 4 bases from V and 6 bases from J, with 10 bases in between. Germline V gene sequence: CDR1 SGHTA, CDR2 FQGNSA. The CDR3, as DNA: TGTGCCAGCAGCTCAGTAGTGGGTCAGCCCCAGCATTTT. Its translation: CASSSVVGQPQHF.

The chain carries TRBV4-1 and TRBJ1-6, with D perhaps matching TRBD1 (6 bases). The CDR3 runs to 12 residues. Trimming took 5 bases from V and 14 from J, leaving 13 bases between them. Germline-derived CDR1 and CDR2 are MGHRA and YSYEKL. The CDR3 is CASSALAGALHF. CDR3 DNA: TGCGCCAGCAGCGCCCTAGCAGGGGCCCTCCACTTT.

Ten or more counts support this clonotype. The chain links TRBV6-2 or TRBV6-3 to TRBJ2-1, with 9 positions matching TRBD1. The CDR3 runs to 21 residues. Trimming cost V 2 bases and J 0 bases; bases outside gene matches: 17. The germline gives CDR1 MNHEY, CDR2 SVGEGT. The CDR3 coding sequence is TGTGCCAGCAGTTACGATGGAGCTAGGACAGGGGCCCAGAGCTCCTACAATGAGCAGTTCTTC. Protein: CASSYDGARTGAQSSYNEQFF.

This clonotype has ten or more counts. The chain carries TRBV5-1 and TRBJ2-2; D is ambiguous. V was trimmed by 5 bases and J by 3 bases, leaving 11 bases between them. The germline V gene encodes CDR1 SGHRS and CDR2 YFSETQ. The CDR3 covers 14 residues. This CDR3 reads CASRAVIDTGELFF. The CDR3 DNA is TGCGCCAGCAGGGCAGTCATAGACACCGGGGAGCTGTTTTTT.

The V gene is TRBV12-3 or TRBV12-4, the J gene TRBJ1-1, with D possibly matching TRBD1 (6 bases). Trimming took 1 base from V and 7 from J, leaving 10 bases between them. This CDR3 region has 13 residues. The CDR3 is CASSLEGGGEAFF. For the CDR3, the DNA is TGTGCCAGCAGTTTAGAAGGGGGAGGTGAAGCTTTCTTT.

This clonotype has a count of ten or more. The genes are TRBV3-1 and TRBJ1-2; 7 bases are a match to TRBD1. CDR3 length: 14 amino acids. Germline V CDR1 and CDR2: LGHDT, YNNKEL (reference sequence). V gave up 2 bases and J gave up 7 bases; unmatched junction bases: 7. The CDR3 nucleotides are TGTGCCAGCAGCCAACCACGACAGGGATCTGGCTACACCTTC. Amino acids: CASSQPRQGSGYTF. Together with reference TRBV3-1 and TRBJ1-2, the CDR3 gives the full variable domain: DTAVSQTPKYLVTQMGNDKSIKCEQNLGHDTMYWYKQDSKKFLKIMFSYNNKELIINETVPNRFSPKSPDKAHLNLHINSLELGDSAVYFCASSQPRQGSGYTFGSGTRLTVV.

This clonotype was seen repeatedly, ten times or more. The chain links TRBV4-2 to TRBJ1-5; D ambiguous. Germline assignment: CDR1 LGHNA and CDR2 YNFKEQ. V was pared by 7 bases and J by 1 base, with 14 bases between. The CDR3 runs 15 residues. Here the CDR3 reads CASTNPLASNQPQHF. DNA for the CDR3: TGTGCCAGCACAAACCCACTTGCGAGCAATCAGCCCCAGCATTTT.

This clonotype came up a few times. The chain uses TRBV14 and TRBJ2-1; no definite D call. The germline V gene has CDR1 SGHDN and CDR2 FVKESK. CDR3 length: 14 amino acids. V lost 4 bases and J lost 1, with 8 bases in between. CDR3 sequence reads: CASSPSSSYNEQFF. The CDR3 region has the DNA TGTGCCAGCAGCCCGTCCTCTTCCTACAATGAGCAGTTCTTC. The full variable domain, its missing parts supplied by reference TRBV14 and TRBJ2-1, is EAGVTQFPSHSVIEKGQTVTLRCDPISGHDNLYWYRRVMGKEIKFLLHFVKESKQDESGMPNNRFLAERTGGTYSTLKVQPAELEDSGVYFCASSPSSSYNEQFFGPGTRLTVL.

Concerning this clonotype: The junction and the germline gene differ at one end; a read error may be behind it. The J gene is TRBJ2-3, the V gene TRBV7-9; TRBD1 matches 10 bases. The germline V gene encodes CDR1 SEHNR and CDR2 FQNEAQ (reference sequence). CDR3 size: 15 residues. The CDR3 reads CASNLDRGRTDTQYF. The CDR3 DNA sequence: TGTGCCAGCAACTTAGACAGGGGGCGCACAGATACGCAGTATTTT.